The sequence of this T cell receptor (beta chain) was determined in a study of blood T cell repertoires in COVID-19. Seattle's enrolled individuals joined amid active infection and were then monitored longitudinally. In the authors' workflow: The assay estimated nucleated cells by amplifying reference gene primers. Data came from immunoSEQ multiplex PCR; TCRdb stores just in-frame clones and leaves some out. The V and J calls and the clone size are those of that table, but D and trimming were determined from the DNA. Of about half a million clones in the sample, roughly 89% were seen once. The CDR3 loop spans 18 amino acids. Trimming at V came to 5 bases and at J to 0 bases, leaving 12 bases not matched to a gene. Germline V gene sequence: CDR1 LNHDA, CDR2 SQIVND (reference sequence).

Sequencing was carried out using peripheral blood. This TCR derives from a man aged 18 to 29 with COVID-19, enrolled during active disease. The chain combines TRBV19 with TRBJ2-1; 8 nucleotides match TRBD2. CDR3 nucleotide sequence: TGTGCCAGTAGTCTGAGTAGACTAGCGCGATACTCCTACAATGAGCAGTTCTTC. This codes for CASSLSRLARYSYNEQFF. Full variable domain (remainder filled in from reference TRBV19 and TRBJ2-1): DGGITQSPKYLFRKEGQNVTLSCEQNLNHDAMYWYRQDPGQGLRLIYYSQIVNDFQKGDIAEGYSVSREKKESFPLTVTSAQKNPTAFYLCASSLSRLARYSYNEQFFGPGTRLTVL.